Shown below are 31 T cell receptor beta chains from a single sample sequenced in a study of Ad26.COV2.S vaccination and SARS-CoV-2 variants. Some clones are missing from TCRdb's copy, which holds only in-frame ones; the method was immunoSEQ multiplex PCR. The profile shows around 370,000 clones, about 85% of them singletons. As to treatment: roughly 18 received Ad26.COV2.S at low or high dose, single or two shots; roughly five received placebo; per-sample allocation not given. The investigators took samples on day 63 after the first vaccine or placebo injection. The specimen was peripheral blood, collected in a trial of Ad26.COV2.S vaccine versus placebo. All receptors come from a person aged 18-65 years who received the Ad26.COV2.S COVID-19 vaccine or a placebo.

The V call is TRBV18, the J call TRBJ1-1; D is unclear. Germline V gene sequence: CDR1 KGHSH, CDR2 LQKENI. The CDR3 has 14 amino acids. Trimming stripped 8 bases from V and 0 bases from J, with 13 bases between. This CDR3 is CASTGGTMNTEAFF. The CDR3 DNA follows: TGTGCCAGCACGGGAGGTACCATGAACACTGAAGCTTTCTTT.

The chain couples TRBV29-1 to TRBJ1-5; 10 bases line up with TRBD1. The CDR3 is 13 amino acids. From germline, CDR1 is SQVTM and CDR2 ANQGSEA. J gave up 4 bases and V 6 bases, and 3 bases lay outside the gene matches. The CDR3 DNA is TGCAGCGTAGTGGACAGGGGGAATCAGCCCCAGCATTTT. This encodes CSVVDRGNQPQHF.

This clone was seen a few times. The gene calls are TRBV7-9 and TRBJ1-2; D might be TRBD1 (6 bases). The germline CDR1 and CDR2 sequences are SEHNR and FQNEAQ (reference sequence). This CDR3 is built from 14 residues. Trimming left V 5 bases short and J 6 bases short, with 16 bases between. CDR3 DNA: TGTGCCAGCAGCCCTCAGACAGGCTTGGATGGCTACACCTTC. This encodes CASSPQTGLDGYTF.

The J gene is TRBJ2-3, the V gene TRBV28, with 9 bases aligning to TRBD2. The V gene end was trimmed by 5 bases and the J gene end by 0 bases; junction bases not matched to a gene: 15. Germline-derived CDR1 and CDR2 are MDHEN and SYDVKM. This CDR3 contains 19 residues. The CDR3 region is CASSQGLAVLLSSTDTQYF. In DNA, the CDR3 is TGTGCCAGCAGTCAGGGACTAGCTGTTCTCCTCTCTAGCACAGATACGCAGTATTTT.

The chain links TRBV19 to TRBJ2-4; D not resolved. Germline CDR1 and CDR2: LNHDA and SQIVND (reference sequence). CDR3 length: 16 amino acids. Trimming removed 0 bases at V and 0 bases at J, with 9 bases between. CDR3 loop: CASSIDGRLAKNIQYF. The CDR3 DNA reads TGTGCCAGTAGTATAGACGGCAGGCTAGCCAAAAACATTCAGTACTTC.

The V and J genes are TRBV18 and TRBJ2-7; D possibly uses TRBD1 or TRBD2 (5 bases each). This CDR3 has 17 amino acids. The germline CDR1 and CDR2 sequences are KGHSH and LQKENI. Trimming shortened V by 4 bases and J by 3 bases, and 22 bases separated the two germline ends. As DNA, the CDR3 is TGTGCCAGCTCACTCTATAAACCGGGGCCGGGAAGCTACGAGCAGTACTTC. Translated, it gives CASSLYKPGPGSYEQYF.

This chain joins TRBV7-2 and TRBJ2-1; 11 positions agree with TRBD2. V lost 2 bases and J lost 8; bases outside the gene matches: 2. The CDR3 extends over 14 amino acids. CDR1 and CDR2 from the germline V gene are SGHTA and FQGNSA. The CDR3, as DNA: TGTGCCAGCAGCTTATCACTAGCGGGGGATGAGCAGTTCTTC. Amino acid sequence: CASSLSLAGDEQFF. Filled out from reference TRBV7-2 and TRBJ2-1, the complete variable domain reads GAGVSQSPSNKVTEKGKDVELRCDPISGHTALYWYRQSLGQGLEFLIYFQGNSAPDKSGLPSDRFSAERTGGSVSTLTIQRTQQEDSAVYLCASSLSLAGDEQFFGPGTRLTVL.

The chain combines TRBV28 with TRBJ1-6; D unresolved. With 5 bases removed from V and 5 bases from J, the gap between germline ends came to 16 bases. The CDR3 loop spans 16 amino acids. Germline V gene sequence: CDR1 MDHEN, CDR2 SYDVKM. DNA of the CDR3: TGTGCCAGCAGTCCCCAGACGGGGATGAATAATTCACCCCTCCACTTT. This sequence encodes CASSPQTGMNNSPLHF. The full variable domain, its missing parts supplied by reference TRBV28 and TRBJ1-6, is DVKVTQSSRYLVKRTGEKVFLECVQDMDHENMFWYRQDPGLGLRLIYFSYDVKMKEKGDIPEGYSVSREKKERFSLILESASTNQTSMYLCASSPQTGMNNSPLHFGNGTRLTVT.

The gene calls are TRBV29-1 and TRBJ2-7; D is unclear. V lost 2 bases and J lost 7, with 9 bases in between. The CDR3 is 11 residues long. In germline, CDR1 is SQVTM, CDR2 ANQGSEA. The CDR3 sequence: CSVERRKEQYF. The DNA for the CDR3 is TGCAGCGTTGAACGACGGAAAGAGCAGTACTTC.

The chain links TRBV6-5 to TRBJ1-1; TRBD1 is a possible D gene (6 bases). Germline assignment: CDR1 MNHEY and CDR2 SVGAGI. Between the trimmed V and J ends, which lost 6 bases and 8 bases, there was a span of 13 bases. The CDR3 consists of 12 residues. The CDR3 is CASSRGAGEAFF. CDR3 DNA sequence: TGTGCCAGCAGCCGGGGGGCAGGGGAAGCTTTCTTT.

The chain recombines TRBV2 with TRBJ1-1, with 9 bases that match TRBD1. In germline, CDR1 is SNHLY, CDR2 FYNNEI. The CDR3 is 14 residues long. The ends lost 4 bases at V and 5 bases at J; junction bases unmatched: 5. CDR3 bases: TGTGCCAGCAGTGGACAGGGGGGTGATACTGAAGCTTTCTTT. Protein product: CASSGQGGDTEAFF.

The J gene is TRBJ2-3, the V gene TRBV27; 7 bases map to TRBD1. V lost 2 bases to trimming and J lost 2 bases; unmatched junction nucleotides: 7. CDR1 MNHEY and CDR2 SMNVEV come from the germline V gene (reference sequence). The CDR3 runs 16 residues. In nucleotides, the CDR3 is TGTGCCAGCAGTTTAGGATCTAAGGGGGCCACAGATACGCAGTATTTT. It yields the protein CASSLGSKGATDTQYF.

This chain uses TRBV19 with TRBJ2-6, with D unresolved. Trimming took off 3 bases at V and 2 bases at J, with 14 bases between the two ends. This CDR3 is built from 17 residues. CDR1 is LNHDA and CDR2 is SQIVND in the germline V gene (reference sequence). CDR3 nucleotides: TGTGCCAGTAGTATTCTGGGAACTCCCCCTGGGGCCAACGTCCTGACTTTC. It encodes CASSILGTPPGANVLTF.

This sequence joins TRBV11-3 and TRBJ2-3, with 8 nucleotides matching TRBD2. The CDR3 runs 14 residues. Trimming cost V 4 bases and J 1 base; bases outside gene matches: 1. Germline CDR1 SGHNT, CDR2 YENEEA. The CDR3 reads CASSSAGGTDTQYF. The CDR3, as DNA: TGTGCCAGCAGCTCAGCGGGGGGCACAGATACGCAGTATTTT.

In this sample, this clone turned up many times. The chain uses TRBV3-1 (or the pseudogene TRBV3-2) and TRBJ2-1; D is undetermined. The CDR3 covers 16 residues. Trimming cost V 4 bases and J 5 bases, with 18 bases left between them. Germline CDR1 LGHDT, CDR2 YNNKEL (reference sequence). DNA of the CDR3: TGTGCCAGCAGCCCCGTGGGCGCCCTCCTGAACAATGAGCAGTTCTTC. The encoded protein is CASSPVGALLNNEQFF.

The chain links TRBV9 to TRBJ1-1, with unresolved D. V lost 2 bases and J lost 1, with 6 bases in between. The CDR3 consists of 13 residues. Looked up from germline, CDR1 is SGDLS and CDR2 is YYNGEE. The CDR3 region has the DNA TGTGCCAGCAGCGTCTTCCGGAACACTGAAGCTTTCTTT. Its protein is CASSVFRNTEAFF.

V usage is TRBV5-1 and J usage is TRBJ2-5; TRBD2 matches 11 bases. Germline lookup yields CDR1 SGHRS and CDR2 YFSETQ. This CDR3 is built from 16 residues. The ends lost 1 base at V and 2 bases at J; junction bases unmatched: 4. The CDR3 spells CASSLLAGGGQETQYF. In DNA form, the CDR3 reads TGCGCCAGCAGCTTGCTAGCGGGAGGAGGTCAAGAGACCCAGTACTTC. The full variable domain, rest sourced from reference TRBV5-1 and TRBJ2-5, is KAGVTQTPRYLIKTRGQQVTLSCSPISGHRSVSWYQQTPGQGLQFLFEYFSETQRNKGNFPGRFSGRQFSNSRSEMNVSTLELGDSALYLCASSLLAGGGQETQYFGPGTRLLVL.

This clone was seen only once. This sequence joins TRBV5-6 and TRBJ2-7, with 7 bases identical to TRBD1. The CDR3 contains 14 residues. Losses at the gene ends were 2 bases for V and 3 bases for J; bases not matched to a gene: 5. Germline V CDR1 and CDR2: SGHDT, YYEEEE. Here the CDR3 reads CASSLRGGNYEQYF. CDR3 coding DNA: TGTGCCAGCAGCTTAAGAGGGGGCAACTACGAGCAGTACTTC.

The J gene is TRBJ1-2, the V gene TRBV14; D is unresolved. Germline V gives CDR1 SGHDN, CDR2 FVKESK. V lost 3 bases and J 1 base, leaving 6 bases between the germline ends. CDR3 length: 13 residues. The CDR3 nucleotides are TGTGCCAGCAGCCAGTCCATTAACTATGGCTACACCTTC. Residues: CASSQSINYGYTF. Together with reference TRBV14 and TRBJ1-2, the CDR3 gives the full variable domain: EAGVTQFPSHSVIEKGQTVTLRCDPISGHDNLYWYRRVMGKEIKFLLHFVKESKQDESGMPNNRFLAERTGGTYSTLKVQPAELEDSGVYFCASSQSINYGYTFGSGTRLTVV.

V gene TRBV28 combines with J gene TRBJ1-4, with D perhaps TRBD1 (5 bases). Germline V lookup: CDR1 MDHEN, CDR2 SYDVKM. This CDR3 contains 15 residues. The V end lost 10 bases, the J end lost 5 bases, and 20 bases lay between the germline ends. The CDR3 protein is CATKAAGGYNEKLFF. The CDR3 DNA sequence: TGTGCCACGAAGGCAGCGGGGGGATACAATGAAAAACTGTTTTTT.

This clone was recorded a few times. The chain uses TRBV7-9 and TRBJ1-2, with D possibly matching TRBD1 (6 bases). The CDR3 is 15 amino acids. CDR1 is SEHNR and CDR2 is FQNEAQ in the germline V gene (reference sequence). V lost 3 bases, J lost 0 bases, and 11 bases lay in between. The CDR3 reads CASSFTGSANYGYTF. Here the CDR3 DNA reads TGTGCCAGCAGCTTCACAGGGTCGGCTAACTATGGCTACACCTTC.

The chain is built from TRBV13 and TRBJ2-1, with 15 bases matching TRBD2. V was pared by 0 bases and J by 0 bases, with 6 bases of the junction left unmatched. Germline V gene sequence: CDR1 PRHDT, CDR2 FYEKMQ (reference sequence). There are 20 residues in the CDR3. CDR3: CASSLGGLAGGPSSYNEQFF. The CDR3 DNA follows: TGTGCCAGCAGCTTAGGGGGACTAGCGGGAGGTCCGAGCTCCTACAATGAGCAGTTCTTC. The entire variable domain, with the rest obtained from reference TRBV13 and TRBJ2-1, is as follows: AAGVIQSPRHLIKEKRETATLKCYPIPRHDTVYWYQQGPGQDPQFLISFYEKMQSDKGSIPDRFSAQQFSDYHSELNMSSLELGDSALYFCASSLGGLAGGPSSYNEQFFGPGTRLTVL.

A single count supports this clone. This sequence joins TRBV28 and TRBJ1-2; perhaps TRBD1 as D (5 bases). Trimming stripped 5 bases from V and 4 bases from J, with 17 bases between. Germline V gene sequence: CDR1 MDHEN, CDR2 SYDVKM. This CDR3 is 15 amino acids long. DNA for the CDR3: TGTGCCAGCAGTACTCCCCCCGGGGGGGGCTATGGCTACACCTTC. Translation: CASSTPPGGGYGYTF.

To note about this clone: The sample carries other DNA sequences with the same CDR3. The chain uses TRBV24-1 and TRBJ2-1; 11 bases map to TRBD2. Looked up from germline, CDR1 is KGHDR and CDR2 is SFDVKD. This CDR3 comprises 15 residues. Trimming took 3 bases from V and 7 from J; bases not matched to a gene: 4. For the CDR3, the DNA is TGTGCCACCAGTGATCCAAGGACTAGCGGGAATGAGCAGTTCTTC. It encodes CATSDPRTSGNEQFF.

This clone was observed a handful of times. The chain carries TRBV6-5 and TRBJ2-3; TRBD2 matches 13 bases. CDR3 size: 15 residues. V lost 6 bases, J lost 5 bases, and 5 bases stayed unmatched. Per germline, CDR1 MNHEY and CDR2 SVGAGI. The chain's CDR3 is CASSILAGGQDTQYF. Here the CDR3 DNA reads TGTGCCAGCAGCATACTAGCGGGGGGGCAAGATACGCAGTATTTT.

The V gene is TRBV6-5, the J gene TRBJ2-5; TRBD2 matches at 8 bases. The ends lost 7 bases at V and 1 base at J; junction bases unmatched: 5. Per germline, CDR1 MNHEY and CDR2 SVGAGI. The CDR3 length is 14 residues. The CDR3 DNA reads TGTGCCAGCAAAGTGCGGGGGGCCCAAGAGACCCAGTACTTC. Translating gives CASKVRGAQETQYF.

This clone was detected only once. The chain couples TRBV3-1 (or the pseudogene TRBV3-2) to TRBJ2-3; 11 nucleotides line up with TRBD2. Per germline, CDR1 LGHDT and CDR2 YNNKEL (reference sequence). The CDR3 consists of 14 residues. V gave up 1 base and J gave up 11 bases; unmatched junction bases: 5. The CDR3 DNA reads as TGTGCCAGCAGCCAAGCGCTAGCGGGGGGCCAGCAGTATTTT. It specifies CASSQALAGGQQYF.

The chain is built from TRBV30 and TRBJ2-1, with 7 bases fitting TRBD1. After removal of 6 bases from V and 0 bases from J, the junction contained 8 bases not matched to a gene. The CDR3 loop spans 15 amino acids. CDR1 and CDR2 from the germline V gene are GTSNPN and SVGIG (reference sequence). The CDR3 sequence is CACSGTVGSYNEQFF. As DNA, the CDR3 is TGTGCCTGCTCCGGGACAGTCGGCTCCTACAATGAGCAGTTCTTC.

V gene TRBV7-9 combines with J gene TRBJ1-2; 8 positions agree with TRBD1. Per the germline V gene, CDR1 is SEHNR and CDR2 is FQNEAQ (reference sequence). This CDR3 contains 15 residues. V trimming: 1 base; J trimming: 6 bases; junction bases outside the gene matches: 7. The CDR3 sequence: CASSLVGRGRDGYTF. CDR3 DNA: TGTGCCAGCAGCTTAGTCGGCAGGGGGCGCGATGGCTACACCTTC.

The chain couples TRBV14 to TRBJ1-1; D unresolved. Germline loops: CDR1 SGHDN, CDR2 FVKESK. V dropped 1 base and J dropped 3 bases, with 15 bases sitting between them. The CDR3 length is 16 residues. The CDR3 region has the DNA TGTGCCAGCAGCCAAGGACTGATTCGAGTTCACACTGAAGCTTTCTTT. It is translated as CASSQGLIRVHTEAFF. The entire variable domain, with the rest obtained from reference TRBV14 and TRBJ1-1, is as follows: EAGVTQFPSHSVIEKGQTVTLRCDPISGHDNLYWYRRVMGKEIKFLLHFVKESKQDESGMPNNRFLAERTGGTYSTLKVQPAELEDSGVYFCASSQGLIRVHTEAFFGQGTRLTVV.

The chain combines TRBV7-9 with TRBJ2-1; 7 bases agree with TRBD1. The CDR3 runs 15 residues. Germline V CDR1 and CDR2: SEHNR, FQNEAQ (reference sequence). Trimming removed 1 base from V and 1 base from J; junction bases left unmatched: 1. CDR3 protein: CASSLEGASYNEQFF. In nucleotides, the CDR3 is TGTGCCAGCAGCTTAGAGGGGGCTTCCTACAATGAGCAGTTCTTC.